This entry describes one T cell receptor beta chain. Other DNA sequences in this specimen translate into the identical CDR3. The data belong to a study of blood T cell repertoires in COVID-19. Across the whole study: Samples of COVID-19 (acute and convalescent) were obtained from the United States, Italy and Spain.

The CDR3 consists of 13 residues. In germline, CDR1 is KGHSH, CDR2 LQKENI. The germline V and J ends were trimmed by 0 bases and 4 bases, with 6 bases remaining between them. Original analysis: Quantification of nucleated cells was approximated via reference gene primer amplification. TCRdb's copy holds only in-frame clones and misses some; the assay was immunoSEQ multiplex PCR. The DNA was the basis for D and trimming; V, J and clone size are from that table. Among roughly 70,000 clones listed, roughly 90% were seen once. J is TRBJ1-2 and V is TRBV18; maybe TRBD1 (6 bases). The receptor comes from a man in his 70s with acute or convalescent COVID-19. Sequencing used peripheral blood. The CDR3 reads CASSPPGGYGYTF. In DNA, the CDR3 is TGTGCCAGCTCACCACCAGGGGGCTATGGCTACACCTTC.